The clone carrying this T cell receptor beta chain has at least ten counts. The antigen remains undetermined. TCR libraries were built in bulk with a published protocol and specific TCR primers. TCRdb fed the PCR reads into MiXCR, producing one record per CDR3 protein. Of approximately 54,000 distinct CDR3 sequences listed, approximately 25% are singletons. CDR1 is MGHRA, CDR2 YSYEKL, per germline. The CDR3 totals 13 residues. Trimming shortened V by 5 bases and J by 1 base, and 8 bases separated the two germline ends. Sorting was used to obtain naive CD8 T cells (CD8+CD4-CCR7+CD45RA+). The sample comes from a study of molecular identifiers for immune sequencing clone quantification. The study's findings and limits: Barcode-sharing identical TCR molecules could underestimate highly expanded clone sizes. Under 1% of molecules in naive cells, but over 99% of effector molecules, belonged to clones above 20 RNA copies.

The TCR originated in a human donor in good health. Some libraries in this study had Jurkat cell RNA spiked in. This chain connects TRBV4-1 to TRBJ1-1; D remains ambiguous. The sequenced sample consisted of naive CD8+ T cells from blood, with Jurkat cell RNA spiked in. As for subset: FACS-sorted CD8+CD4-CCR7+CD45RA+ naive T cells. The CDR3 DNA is TGCGCCAGCAGCTACCGACAGAACACTGAAGCTTTCTTT. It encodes CASSYRQNTEAFF.